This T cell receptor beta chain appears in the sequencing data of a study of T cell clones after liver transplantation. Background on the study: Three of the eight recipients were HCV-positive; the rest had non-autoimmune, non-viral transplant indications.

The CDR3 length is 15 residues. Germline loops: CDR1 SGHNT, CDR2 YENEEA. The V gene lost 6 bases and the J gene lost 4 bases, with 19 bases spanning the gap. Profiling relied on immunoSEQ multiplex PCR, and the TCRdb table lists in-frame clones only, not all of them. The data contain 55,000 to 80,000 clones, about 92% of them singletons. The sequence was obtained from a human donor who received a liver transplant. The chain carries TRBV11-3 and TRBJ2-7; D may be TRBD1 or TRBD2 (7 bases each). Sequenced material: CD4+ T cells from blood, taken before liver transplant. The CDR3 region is CASRPEGRGQYEQYF. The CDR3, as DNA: TGTGCCAGCAGACCCGAGGGGAGGGGGCAGTACGAGCAGTACTTC.